The 32 T cell receptor beta chains listed next were all sequenced from one sample in a study of blood T cells in healthy people across ages. For the second PCR, which ran for about 6 to 11 cycles, a sample-barcoded 5' primer and a J-beta primer mix were used. MiXCR, run by TCRdb on the 5' RACE reads, gives a single entry per CDR3 protein. In the table there are around 1,000,000 distinct CDR3 sequences, 35% to 40% of which are singletons. The sequencing input was blood. The receptors were gathered from a man between 18 and 35 years old in good health.

This clonotype appeared many times. The chain couples TRBV5-1 to TRBJ2-3; D is possibly TRBD2 (6 bases). Germline V gene data show CDR1 as SGHRS and CDR2 as YFSETQ. This CDR3 has 15 residues. V was pared by 3 bases and J by 2 bases, with 13 bases between. CDR3 protein: CASSYDGGNTDTQYF. The DNA of the CDR3 is TGCGCCAGCAGCTACGACGGGGGTAACACAGATACGCAGTATTTT. Filled out from reference TRBV5-1 and TRBJ2-3, the complete variable domain reads KAGVTQTPRYLIKTRGQQVTLSCSPISGHRSVSWYQQTPGQGLQFLFEYFSETQRNKGNFPGRFSGRQFSNSRSEMNVSTLELGDSALYLCASSYDGGNTDTQYFGPGTRLTVL.

CDR3 DNA sequence: TGTGCCAGCAGTGCAGGGCTAGATGGCTACACCTTC. It specifies CASSAGLDGYTF. This chain uses TRBV2 with TRBJ1-2, with a weak D call TRBD1 (5 bases). The V gene's germline CDR1 is SNHLY and CDR2 FYNNEI. V gave up 4 bases and J gave up 6 bases, with 9 bases separating them. CDR3 length equals 12 residues.

This clonotype was seen at least ten times. The J gene is TRBJ2-3, the V gene TRBV10-3; TRBD2 aligns across 8 bases. Germline lookup yields CDR1 ENHRY and CDR2 SYGVKD. This CDR3 comprises 15 residues. After removal of 7 bases from V and 4 bases from J, the junction contained 10 bases not matched to a gene. In DNA, the CDR3 is TGTGCCATCACCCCCTCGACTAGCGTGGCAGATACGCAGTATTTT. Protein sequence: CAITPSTSVADTQYF.

In its sample, this clonotype was seen a few times. The chain joins TRBV6-2 or TRBV6-3 to TRBJ2-3; perhaps TRBD1 as D (5 bases). This CDR3 is built from 16 residues. V shed 6 bases and J shed 0 bases, with 16 bases lying between them. CDR1 is MNHEY and CDR2 is SVGEGT in the germline V gene. CDR3: CASSLQGSPSTDTQYF. In DNA, the CDR3 is TGTGCCAGCAGCCTCCAGGGATCCCCTAGCACAGATACGCAGTATTTT.

This clonotype was found a few times. This chain's CDR3 is CASSQEGNPNTGELFF. The CDR3 DNA follows: TGCGCCAGCAGCCAAGAGGGCAACCCGAACACCGGGGAGCTGTTTTTT. J is TRBJ2-2 and V is TRBV4-3; the D is unclear. The CDR3 is 16 amino acids. V shed 0 bases and J shed 0 bases, with 8 bases lying between them. The germline gives CDR1 LGHNA, CDR2 YSLEER.

This clonotype was counted between two and nine times. This chain connects TRBV7-3 to TRBJ2-7; 9 bases agree with TRBD1. There are 14 residues in the CDR3. CDR1 is SGHTA, CDR2 FQGTGA, per germline. V lost 3 bases, J lost 4 bases, and 4 bases stayed unmatched. This CDR3 is CASSLGQGNYEQYF. The CDR3 DNA sequence: TGTGCCAGCAGCTTGGGACAGGGCAATTACGAGCAGTACTTC.

This chain connects TRBV20-1 to TRBJ2-7; possibly TRBD2 for D (6 bases). This CDR3 has 16 amino acids. V lost 3 bases and J 0 bases, leaving 18 bases between the germline ends. In germline, CDR1 is DFQATT, CDR2 SNEGSKA (reference sequence). The CDR3 sequence: CSASFCGTQSSYEQYF. CDR3 coding DNA: TGCAGTGCTAGTTTCTGCGGGACTCAAAGCTCCTACGAGCAGTACTTC.

The rearrangement uses TRBV20-1 and TRBJ2-5; TRBD1 might be the D (6 bases). The DNA matches TRBJ2-7 better at its end, which makes the J call doubtful. The CDR3 spans 13 residues. Germline lookup yields CDR1 DFQATT and CDR2 SNEGSKA (reference sequence). Here the CDR3 DNA reads TGCAGTGCCAGGGGCCCAAGCCAATACGAGCAGTACTTC. It encodes CSARGPSQYEQYF.

This clonotype was observed a handful of times. This chain's CDR3 is CSAREYSYNEQFF. The CDR3, as DNA: TGCAGTGCTAGAGAGTACAGTTACAATGAGCAGTTCTTC. This chain joins TRBV20-1 and TRBJ2-1; D remains ambiguous. This CDR3 region has 13 residues. Germline values: CDR1 DFQATT, CDR2 SNEGSKA (reference sequence). V gave up 0 bases and J gave up 4 bases, with 7 bases separating them.

This clonotype was detected a few times. This rearrangement joins TRBV7-8 to TRBJ2-7; 7 bases line up with TRBD1. The CDR3 spans 15 residues. Unmatched junction bases numbered 14, after V lost 5 bases and J lost 7 bases. Per the germline V gene, CDR1 is SGHVS and CDR2 is FQNEAQ. The CDR3 loop reads CASSLRDRSYNEQYF. CDR3 nucleotide sequence: TGTGCCAGCAGCCTACGGGACAGATCCTACAATGAGCAGTACTTC.

V gene TRBV6-2 or TRBV6-3 combines with J gene TRBJ2-2; TRBD2 matches 10 bases. CDR3 size: 16 residues. Germline loops: CDR1 MNHEY, CDR2 SVGEGT. V dropped 6 bases and J dropped 7; count of bases not matched to a gene: 11. The CDR3 region is CASSPQRGGFDGELFF. Here the CDR3 DNA reads TGTGCCAGCAGCCCCCAGCGGGGGGGCTTTGACGGGGAGCTGTTTTTT.

The genes are TRBV7-9 and TRBJ2-7; 8 bases align to TRBD1. The V and J ends lost 2 bases and 7 bases, in that order; junction bases with no gene match: 7. This CDR3 is 14 amino acids long. Germline V gene lookup returns CDR1 SEHNR and CDR2 FQNEAQ (reference sequence). The CDR3 sequence: CASSLTGQGREQYF. The CDR3 DNA sequence: TGTGCCAGCAGCTTAACCGGACAGGGTAGAGAGCAGTACTTC.

There are a few counts of this clonotype. This chain joins TRBV7-9 and TRBJ1-5; no firm D call. This CDR3 is built from 15 residues. V lost 1 base to trimming and J lost 8 bases, with 15 bases between them. Germline assignment: CDR1 SEHNR and CDR2 FQNEAQ (reference sequence). This chain's CDR3 is CASSLGGSPIEPQHF. In DNA form, the CDR3 reads TGTGCCAGCAGCTTAGGCGGCAGCCCAATTGAGCCCCAGCATTTT.

The genes are TRBV9 and TRBJ2-2; D unclear. The germline gives CDR1 SGDLS, CDR2 YYNGEE. V was pared by 1 base and J by 1 base, with 14 bases between. This CDR3 has 17 residues. In nucleotides, the CDR3 is TGTGCCAGCAGCGTAAATAGTCACCGGATGAACACCGGGGAGCTGTTTTTT. It specifies CASSVNSHRMNTGELFF.

The CDR3 DNA reads as TGTGCCAGCAGACTACAGGGGGCTGACACTGAAGCTTTCTTT. Protein sequence: CASRLQGADTEAFF. The chain employs TRBV12-3 or TRBV12-4 and TRBJ1-1; 9 nucleotides agree with TRBD1. CDR3 length: 14 amino acids. Trimming at V came to 6 bases and at J to 3 bases, leaving 5 bases not matched to a gene.

This clonotype was recorded a few times. J is TRBJ1-2 and V is TRBV27; the D is unclear. Germline V gives CDR1 MNHEY, CDR2 SMNVEV (reference sequence). This CDR3 has 19 amino acids. V was shortened by 0 bases and J by 3 bases, with 23 bases between the two germline ends. In nucleotides, the CDR3 is TGTGCCAGCAGTTTATCGAATCCGTACCGATCGGTTCCCTACTATGGCTACACCTTC. Amino acid sequence: CASSLSNPYRSVPYYGYTF.

This clonotype has more than one count but fewer than ten. The rearrangement uses TRBV20-1 and TRBJ2-3; D perhaps matches TRBD2 (7 bases). CDR3 size: 15 residues. With 0 bases removed from V and 0 bases from J, the gap between germline ends came to 10 bases. Germline CDR1 DFQATT, CDR2 SNEGSKA (reference sequence). In DNA form, the CDR3 reads TGCAGTGCTAGAGAGAGGGGGGGTAGCACAGATACGCAGTATTTT. Translation: CSARERGGSTDTQYF.

The V call is TRBV14, the J call TRBJ2-2; maybe TRBD1 (5 bases). Looked up from germline, CDR1 is SGHDN and CDR2 is FVKESK. V lost 2 bases and J 7 bases, leaving 11 bases between the germline ends. The CDR3 is 14 amino acids. The CDR3 DNA is TGTGCCAGCAGCCAAATGCAGGGTCTCGGGGAGCTGTTTTTT. Its protein is CASSQMQGLGELFF.

V gene TRBV20-1 combines with J gene TRBJ2-3; 9 bases align to TRBD2. Germline lookup yields CDR1 DFQATT and CDR2 SNEGSKA (reference sequence). There are 13 residues in the CDR3. After removal of 5 bases from V and 5 bases from J, the junction contained 5 bases not matched to a gene. The CDR3 is CSASLAGIDTQYF. CDR3 sequence (DNA): TGCAGTGCTTCTCTAGCGGGGATAGATACGCAGTATTTT.

This chain connects TRBV9 to TRBJ1-2, with D hard to call. Trimming left V 0 bases short and J 6 bases short, with 12 bases between. Germline CDR1 and CDR2: SGDLS and YYNGEE. This CDR3 is built from 14 residues. DNA for the CDR3: TGTGCCAGCAGCGTAGGGGCAGTTGAGAATGGCTACACCTTC. Protein: CASSVGAVENGYTF.

The V gene is TRBV20-1, the J gene TRBJ1-5; perhaps TRBD1 as D (5 bases). Germline V lookup: CDR1 DFQATT, CDR2 SNEGSKA (reference sequence). The V gene lost 0 bases and the J gene lost 1 base, with 13 bases spanning the gap. There are 16 residues in the CDR3. The CDR3 DNA follows: TGCAGTGCTAGAGATAGTGGGGCCGCAAGCAATCAGCCCCAGCATTTT. It yields the protein CSARDSGAASNQPQHF.

Note on this clonotype: A much more abundant neighbour one base away suggests this may be a read error. The chain has TRBV7-2 and TRBJ2-3; D is unresolved. CDR1 and CDR2 (germline): SGHTA, FQGNSA. This CDR3 has 14 residues. CDR3 sequence reads: CARSLSTSTDTQYF. Written as DNA, the CDR3 is TGTGCCCGCAGCTTATCCACTAGCACAGATACGCAGTATTTT.

This clonotype came up a few times. CDR3 sequence reads: CASSYTTGTNGYTF. The CDR3 bases are TGTGCCAGCAGTTACACAACAGGGACGAATGGCTACACCTTC. The V gene is TRBV6-5, the J gene TRBJ1-2, with a weak D call TRBD1 (6 bases). Germline loops: CDR1 MNHEY, CDR2 SVGAGI. Deletions cut 2 bases from V and 6 bases from J, with 13 bases between. The CDR3 consists of 14 residues.

The V and J genes are TRBV20-1 and TRBJ2-7; D may be TRBD1 or TRBD2 (5 bases each). The end of the DNA is better explained by TRBJ2-5, so the J call may be wrong. Germline-derived CDR1 and CDR2 are DFQATT and SNEGSKA (reference sequence). The CDR3 runs 15 residues. CDR3 sequence: CSAIKDVGPGRTQYF. In nucleotides, the CDR3 is TGCAGTGCGATTAAGGATGTGGGCCCGGGACGGACCCAGTACTTC.

Many counts were recorded for this clonotype. This sequence joins TRBV29-1 and TRBJ2-1; D is uncertain. The CDR3 is 12 residues long. V lost 2 bases and J lost 5, with 7 bases in between. CDR1 is SQVTM and CDR2 is ANQGSEA in the germline V gene. The CDR3 nucleotides are TGCAGCGTTGAACGTACCGACAATGAGCAGTTCTTC. It translates to CSVERTDNEQFF.

This clonotype was seen more than once but under ten times. J is TRBJ1-1 and V is TRBV5-1, with 8 bases that match TRBD1. The CDR3 has 15 amino acids. The germline CDR1 and CDR2 sequences are SGHRS and YFSETQ. V shed 5 bases, J shed 4 bases, and the junction held 10 bases outside the gene matches. The CDR3 spells CASSMGQGASTEAFF. The CDR3 region has the DNA TGCGCCAGCAGTATGGGGCAGGGGGCGAGCACTGAAGCTTTCTTT. The full variable domain, in which reference TRBV5-1 and TRBJ1-1 provide the parts outside the CDR3, is KAGVTQTPRYLIKTRGQQVTLSCSPISGHRSVSWYQQTPGQGLQFLFEYFSETQRNKGNFPGRFSGRQFSNSRSEMNVSTLELGDSALYLCASSMGQGASTEAFFGQGTRLTVV.

The chain joins TRBV20-1 to TRBJ2-3; the D is unclear. This CDR3 has 14 residues. Germline V gene data show CDR1 as DFQATT and CDR2 as SNEGSKA (reference sequence). Between the trimmed V and J ends, which lost 2 bases and 2 bases, there was a span of 11 bases. The CDR3 DNA follows: TGCAGTGCTAGACCAGCAGATCTCACAGATACGCAGTATTTT. This gives the protein CSARPADLTDTQYF.

This clonotype was recorded many times. V gene TRBV9 combines with J gene TRBJ1-2, with 9 nucleotides matching TRBD1. Germline V gene lookup returns CDR1 SGDLS and CDR2 YYNGEE. Trimming removed 5 bases from V and 5 bases from J; junction bases left unmatched: 4. CDR3 length: 13 amino acids. The CDR3 region is CASSVDRGYGYTF. CDR3 DNA sequence: TGTGCCAGCAGTGTCGACAGGGGGTATGGCTACACCTTC. Full variable domain (outside the CDR3, taken from reference TRBV9 and TRBJ1-2): DSGVTQTPKHLITATGQRVTLRCSPRSGDLSVYWYQQSLDQGLQFLIQYYNGEERAKGNILERFSAQQFPDLHSELNLSSLELGDSALYFCASSVDRGYGYTFGSGTRLTVV.

The chain uses TRBV5-1 and TRBJ1-2, with 9 bases lining up with TRBD1. The CDR3 covers 14 residues. The V gene end was trimmed by 0 bases and the J gene end by 8 bases; junction bases not matched to a gene: 5. Looked up from germline, CDR1 is SGHRS and CDR2 is YFSETQ. CDR3 residues: CASSLDTGGRGYTF. CDR3 sequence (DNA): TGCGCCAGCAGCTTGGATACAGGGGGCAGGGGCTACACCTTC.

The chain carries TRBV5-1 and TRBJ1-1, with 7 bases identical to TRBD1. The germline V gene has CDR1 SGHRS and CDR2 YFSETQ. This CDR3 spans 12 amino acids. The V and J ends lost 0 bases and 10 bases, in that order; junction bases with no gene match: 3. The DNA of the CDR3 is TGCGCCAGCAGCTTGGGGGACAGAGGAGCTTTCTTT. This codes for CASSLGDRGAFF. Drawing the rest from reference TRBV5-1 and TRBJ1-1, the complete variable domain is KAGVTQTPRYLIKTRGQQVTLSCSPISGHRSVSWYQQTPGQGLQFLFEYFSETQRNKGNFPGRFSGRQFSNSRSEMNVSTLELGDSALYLCASSLGDRGAFFGQGTRLTVV.

Many counts were recorded for this clonotype. This chain uses TRBV5-1 with TRBJ2-3; D remains unclear. Per germline, CDR1 SGHRS and CDR2 YFSETQ. The ends were cut back, 4 bases at V and 2 bases at J, with 20 bases in the middle. The CDR3 has 17 residues. This CDR3 reads CASSAALAAILTDTQYF. In DNA form, the CDR3 reads TGCGCCAGCAGCGCTGCCTTAGCTGCAATTCTCACAGATACGCAGTATTTT. The complete variable domain, with remaining parts taken from reference TRBV5-1 and TRBJ2-3, reads KAGVTQTPRYLIKTRGQQVTLSCSPISGHRSVSWYQQTPGQGLQFLFEYFSETQRNKGNFPGRFSGRQFSNSRSEMNVSTLELGDSALYLCASSAALAAILTDTQYFGPGTRLTVL.

The rearrangement joins TRBV7-9 to TRBJ1-3; tentatively, D is TRBD1 (5 bases). Germline V gene sequence: CDR1 SEHNR, CDR2 FQNEAQ (reference sequence). Trimming took off 3 bases at V and 0 bases at J, with 12 bases between the two ends. The CDR3 spans 16 residues. The CDR3 loop is CASSLGPQFSGNTIYF. The CDR3 nucleotides read TGTGCCAGCAGCTTGGGGCCACAGTTCTCTGGAAACACCATATATTTT.